Here is one TCR beta chain with its context. Its antigen remains unidentified. This sample was included in a study of monozygotic twins with inflammatory bowel disease (dated by TCRdb to between 2018 and 2021). In terms of the full investigation: The full study comprised some 30 monozygotic twin pairs: nine German pairs (four IBD-concordant, five IBD-discordant) and 19 IBD-discordant Danish pairs. Disease-associated traits were sought mainly through comparisons between IBD patients and their genetically identical healthy co-twins within discordant pairs. Each individual had, on average, about 151 000 unique TCRalpha sequences and 181 000 unique TCRbeta sequences available for analysis.

From each donor, a roughly 2.7 ml peripheral blood sample was collected into PAXgene tubes and kept at -80 degrees C. Without T cell sorting, total RNA was isolated from whole blood using the PAXgene blood miRNA kit on an automated QIAcube. Peripheral blood from monozygotic twin pairs who were concordant or discordant for inflammatory bowel disease underwent deep TCRalpha and TCRbeta repertoire profiling using unique molecular barcoding. Smoking habits were recorded for all twin pairs, and individuals were classified as current, former or never smokers. The CDR3 covers 12 residues, taking in both the cysteine and the phenylalanine. The DNA is unrecorded. Per the germline V gene (reference sequence), DFQATT is the CDR1 and SNEGSKA is the CDR2. Results and caveats for the whole study, not just this receptor: No single strong signal or clonotype linked to IBD turned up in the results, so the idea that one exists was not supported. Repertoire similarity did not differ between concordant and discordant twins, which could be due to limited statistical power. Because patients received different immunosuppressive treatments, the repertoires may have picked up extra background noise and variability between individuals. The analysis was unable to tell different T cell subtypes apart. A decrease in TCRbeta repertoire diversity, as measured by inverse Simpson index, was observed in IBD patients compared with their healthy co-twins. Compared with healthy twins, IBD patients shared fewer clonotypes with other individuals, and the difference was most pronounced in patients with signs of disease activity.

Library generation was performed with 5' RACE. Each TCR library was prepared from about 4,000 ng of total RNA. cDNA was synthesized with SMARTScribe reverse transcriptase in eight separate reactions per sample. During cDNA synthesis, template switching was used to introduce unique molecular identifiers that contained a 6-nucleotide sample barcode. TCRalpha and TCRbeta cDNA was amplified by two nested PCRs of 16 and 9 cycles, with bead purification after each PCR. Before amplification, the cDNA was both treated with uracil DNA-glycosylase and purified with the QIAquick PCR purification kit. In the second PCR, Illumina TruSeq-compatible adapters and sample-specific barcodes were added. TapeStation and Qubit were used to check library quality and concentration, and 5 ng of each library went into the pool. The pooled libraries were sequenced with 2 x 100 bp reads and custom sequencing primers on an Illumina HiSeq2500 single-index Rapid Run. The original methods were these. UMI-based consensus assembly with MiGEC version 1.2.6 was used to correct PCR and sequencing errors. MiXCR version 2.1.1 was used to carry out V(D)J alignment, clonotype assembly and CDR3 extraction. To normalise gene usage, clonotype sharing and MAIT/NKT TCR abundance, the top 1000, 10 000 and 20 000 clonotypes in each sample were analysed. After downsampling to 27 000 UMIs, diversity was calculated as the inverse Simpson index using the vegan R package. Paired Mann-Whitney U tests were applied to discordant twin pairs, with Benjamini-Hochberg correction for multiple testing. TCRdb reprocessed the reads; each CDR3 protein sequence makes one entry, and DNA is unavailable. The V and J calls follow TCRdb's processing rather than the paper's. The sample table records some 440,000 distinct CDR3 sequences. Around 2.4% of the sample is in the top ten clones.

Sequencing was carried out using blood. This clonotype was obtained from a human donor with ulcerative colitis or Crohn's disease, or a healthy co-twin of an affected twin (not recorded which). This chain is built from TRBV20-1 and TRBJ2-7. The CDR3 is CSARISAYEQYF.